The 26 T cell receptor beta chains reported below all come from one sample, sequenced in a study of blood T cell repertoires in COVID-19. TCRdb keeps only in-frame clones here, not all; method: immunoSEQ multiplex PCR. The table shows 400,000 to 500,000 clones, with around nine tenths occurring only once. The specimen was PBMCs or T cells enriched from blood (not recorded which). The receptors come from a woman between 18 and 29 years old who had been exposed to COVID-19.

The CDR3 DNA reads TGTGCCAGCAGCCAAGAACTAGCGGGGGTGACCTACGAGCAGTACTTC. Translating gives CASSQELAGVTYEQYF. The chain employs TRBV4-2 and TRBJ2-7, with 11 bases aligning to TRBD2. The V gene end was trimmed by 0 bases and the J gene end by 2 bases; junction bases not matched to a gene: 3. The CDR3 contains 16 residues. Per the germline V gene, CDR1 is LGHNA and CDR2 is YNFKEQ.

The gene calls are TRBV6-4 and TRBJ1-2, with a possible D match to TRBD1 (6 bases). The CDR3 contains 17 residues. Trimming shortened V by 9 bases and J by 4 bases, and 27 bases separated the two germline ends. CDR1 MRHNA and CDR2 SNTAGT come from the germline V gene. The chain's CDR3 is CARGCTDSPCKGYGYTF. The CDR3 DNA reads TGTGCCAGGGGGTGCACGGACAGTCCCTGTAAGGGCTATGGCTACACCTTC.

V gene TRBV7-2 combines with J gene TRBJ2-5; unclear D gene. The germline V gene encodes CDR1 SGHTA and CDR2 FQGNSA. The CDR3 length is 14 residues. Trimming left V 0 bases short and J 0 bases short, with 5 bases between. The CDR3 loop is CASSLAVNQETQYF. DNA of the CDR3: TGTGCCAGCAGCTTAGCCGTTAACCAAGAGACCCAGTACTTC.

The chain is built from TRBV6-1 and TRBJ2-7, with D possibly TRBD1 on 5 matching bases. Per the germline V gene, CDR1 is MNHNS and CDR2 is SASEGT. V shed 2 bases and J shed 3 bases, with 11 bases lying between them. The CDR3 runs to 14 residues. Here the CDR3 reads CASSEQGSNYEQYF. Written as DNA, the CDR3 is TGTGCCAGCAGTGAACAGGGATCCAACTACGAGCAGTACTTC.

V is TRBV5-1 and J is TRBJ1-4; 7 bases are shared with TRBD1. The V segment lost 5 bases and the J segment 2 bases; nucleotides outside the gene matches: 3. Germline V gene sequence: CDR1 SGHRS, CDR2 YFSETQ. This CDR3 has 14 amino acids. In DNA, the CDR3 is TGCGCCAGCAGGTTGACAGGGACTAATGAAAAACTGTTTTTT. Its protein product is CASRLTGTNEKLFF. The full variable domain, completed using reference TRBV5-1 and TRBJ1-4, is KAGVTQTPRYLIKTRGQQVTLSCSPISGHRSVSWYQQTPGQGLQFLFEYFSETQRNKGNFPGRFSGRQFSNSRSEMNVSTLELGDSALYLCASRLTGTNEKLFFGSGTQLSVL.

The rearrangement links TRBV3-1 (or the pseudogene TRBV3-2) to TRBJ1-1, with a possible D match to TRBD1 (5 bases). The CDR3 loop spans 14 amino acids. V lost 3 bases to trimming and J lost 2 bases, with 10 bases between them. CDR1 is LGHDT, CDR2 YNNKEL, per germline (reference sequence). The chain's CDR3 is CASSHQGLNTEAFF. The CDR3 bases are TGTGCCAGCAGCCACCAGGGTTTAAACACTGAAGCTTTCTTT.

This rearrangement joins TRBV5-8 to TRBJ2-7; 7 bases fit TRBD2. The V segment lost 4 bases and the J segment 6 bases; nucleotides outside the gene matches: 4. The V gene's germline CDR1 is SGHTS and CDR2 YDEGEE. The CDR3 runs 12 residues. CDR3 nucleotides: TGTGCCAGCAGCCCGGGGGGTTTCGAGCAGTACTTC. Protein sequence: CASSPGGFEQYF.

This clone was recorded only once. The rearrangement joins TRBV19 to TRBJ1-2; a possible D gene is TRBD1 (6 bases). V shed 5 bases and J shed 6 bases, with 13 bases lying between them. The CDR3 is 13 residues long. Germline V lookup: CDR1 LNHDA, CDR2 SQIVND (reference sequence). Here the CDR3 DNA reads TGTGCCAGTAGTGGGACATTGACCGATGGCTACACCTTC. It encodes CASSGTLTDGYTF.

The chain uses TRBV11-2 and TRBJ2-1; 8 nucleotides line up with TRBD2. In germline, CDR1 is SGHAT, CDR2 FQNNGV. This CDR3 has 16 amino acids. V trimming: 5 bases; J trimming: 4 bases; junction bases outside the gene matches: 10. The CDR3 sequence is CASSRGGPYSYNEQFF. In DNA form, the CDR3 reads TGTGCCAGCAGCCGGGGGGGCCCTTACTCTTACAATGAGCAGTTCTTC.

The rearrangement uses TRBV4-3 and TRBJ2-1; 8 bases match TRBD1. Germline V gives CDR1 LGHNA, CDR2 YSLEER. Trimming at V came to 4 bases and at J to 7 bases, leaving 12 bases not matched to a gene. The CDR3 is 16 residues long. The DNA for the CDR3 is TGCGCCAGCAGCCGTTCTAAACTCACAGGGGGGAATGAGCAGTTCTTC. This sequence encodes CASSRSKLTGGNEQFF.

J is TRBJ1-5 and V is TRBV29-1; 9 bases are a match to TRBD1. The trim removed 5 bases at V and 1 base at J, leaving 3 bases unmatched. The CDR3 is made up of 14 amino acids. CDR1 is SQVTM and CDR2 is ANQGSEA in the germline V gene. In DNA form, the CDR3 reads TGCAGCGTTAAGACAGGGGGGAGCAATCAGCCCCAGCATTTT. This gives the protein CSVKTGGSNQPQHF.

The genes are TRBV7-2 and TRBJ2-7; tentative D call: TRBD2 (7 bases). The V end was cut by 1 base, the J end by 5 bases, with 15 bases between. Germline V gene sequence: CDR1 SGHTA, CDR2 FQGNSA. The CDR3 loop spans 15 amino acids. The CDR3 loop reads CASSLVGGLEDEQYF. DNA of the CDR3: TGTGCCAGCAGCTTAGTGGGGGGGCTCGAGGACGAGCAGTACTTC.

J is TRBJ1-5 and V is TRBV4-2, with D maybe TRBD1 (5 bases). Germline lookup yields CDR1 LGHNA and CDR2 YNFKEQ. The length of the CDR3 is 20 residues. Trimming left V 0 bases short and J 0 bases short, with 21 bases between. CDR3 bases: TGTGCCAGCAGCCAAGAGACGTTCACCCGTGGGGCAGCTAGCAATCAGCCCCAGCATTTT. Encoded protein: CASSQETFTRGAASNQPQHF.

The genes are TRBV7-2 and TRBJ2-2; possibly TRBD2 for D (6 bases). This CDR3 comprises 14 residues. Deletions cut 3 bases from V and 6 bases from J, with 11 bases between. The germline V gene encodes CDR1 SGHTA and CDR2 FQGNSA. The CDR3 region is CASSLSSGAGELFF. CDR3 in DNA: TGTGCCAGCAGCTTGTCGTCGGGGGCCGGGGAGCTGTTTTTT.

J is TRBJ1-6 and V is TRBV7-9; TRBD1 matches at 9 bases. After removal of 5 bases from V and 10 bases from J, the junction contained 6 bases not matched to a gene. This CDR3 spans 14 amino acids. The germline CDR1 and CDR2 sequences are SEHNR and FQNEAQ (reference sequence). In DNA, the CDR3 is TGTGCCAGCAGCATAACAGGGACAGGGTCACCCCTCCACTTT. Translation: CASSITGTGSPLHF. Filled out from reference TRBV7-9 and TRBJ1-6, the complete variable domain reads DTGVSQNPRHKITKRGQNVTFRCDPISEHNRLYWYRQTLGQGPEFLTYFQNEAQLEKSRLLSDRFSAERPKGSFSTLEIQRTEQGDSAMYLCASSITGTGSPLHFGNGTRLTVT.

V gene TRBV3-1 (or the pseudogene TRBV3-2) combines with J gene TRBJ2-7, with a weak D call TRBD1 (6 bases). The V gene lost 5 bases and the J gene lost 7 bases, with 12 bases spanning the gap. CDR3 size: 12 residues. Germline V gene lookup returns CDR1 LGHDT and CDR2 YNNKEL (reference sequence). The CDR3 protein is CASSNRAGEQYF. The CDR3, as DNA: TGTGCCAGCAGCAACAGGGCTGGGGAGCAGTACTTC.

The chain has TRBV6-2 or TRBV6-3 and TRBJ1-1, with D possibly TRBD1 on 6 matching bases. V was shortened by 5 bases and J by 3 bases, with 13 bases between the two germline ends. This CDR3 has 14 residues. Germline loops: CDR1 MNHEY, CDR2 SVGEGT. The CDR3 bases are TGTGCCAGCAGTCTTAACGGACAGTACACTGAAGCTTTCTTT. Residues: CASSLNGQYTEAFF.

The J gene is TRBJ1-1, the V gene TRBV28; D remains ambiguous. V was pared by 2 bases and J by 4 bases, with 5 bases between. Germline values: CDR1 MDHEN, CDR2 SYDVKM. CDR3 length: 12 amino acids. The CDR3 sequence is CASSLLRTEAFF. DNA for the CDR3: TGTGCCAGCAGTTTACTCCGCACTGAAGCTTTCTTT.

The chain is built from TRBV7-6 and TRBJ1-1; D gene ambiguous. Germline V CDR1 and CDR2: SGHVS, FNYEAQ. Trimming left V 3 bases short and J 0 bases short, with 8 bases between. The CDR3 extends over 14 amino acids. CDR3 region: CASSLSGMNTEAFF. Written as DNA, the CDR3 is TGTGCCAGCAGCTTGTCCGGGATGAACACTGAAGCTTTCTTT.

The CDR3 protein is CATRSDRQGLQPQHF. In DNA form, the CDR3 reads TGTGCCACCAGATCGGATCGACAGGGGCTCCAGCCCCAGCATTTT. The chain couples TRBV15 to TRBJ1-5, with 8 bases lining up with TRBD1. The CDR3 runs to 15 residues. Trimming cost V 6 bases and J 7 bases; bases outside gene matches: 11. Germline values: CDR1 LNHNV, CDR2 YYDKDF (reference sequence). Combining the CDR3 with reference TRBV15 and TRBJ1-5 gives the whole variable domain DAMVIQNPRYQVTQFGKPVTLSCSQTLNHNVMYWYQQKSSQAPKLLFHYYDKDFNNEADTPDNFQSRRPNTSFCFLDIRSPGLGDTAMYLCATRSDRQGLQPQHFGDGTRLSIL.

The chain has TRBV5-1 and TRBJ2-7, with TRBD1 matching over 9 bases. The V segment lost 0 bases and the J segment 3 bases; nucleotides outside the gene matches: 10. This CDR3 is 17 amino acids long. Germline V gene data show CDR1 as SGHRS and CDR2 as YFSETQ. The CDR3 region has the DNA TGCGCCAGCAGCTTGGTGGGGGCCGGGACAGGGTACTACGAGCAGTACTTC. Translating it yields CASSLVGAGTGYYEQYF.

J is TRBJ2-7 and V is TRBV28; D gene ambiguous. The CDR3 runs to 12 residues. Trimming left V 6 bases short and J 4 bases short, with 10 bases between. Per germline, CDR1 MDHEN and CDR2 SYDVKM. The CDR3 here is CASSLRDYEQYF. As DNA, the CDR3 is TGTGCCAGCAGCCTTAGAGATTACGAGCAGTACTTC.

The gene calls are TRBV28 and TRBJ1-1; TRBD1 might be the D (6 bases). The ends were cut back, 2 bases at V and 5 bases at J, with 21 bases in the middle. The CDR3 loop spans 17 amino acids. Per the germline V gene, CDR1 is MDHEN and CDR2 is SYDVKM. The CDR3 is CASSLKWWGQGRTEAFF. The DNA for the CDR3 is TGTGCCAGCAGTTTAAAATGGTGGGGGCAGGGTAGAACTGAAGCTTTCTTT.

The chain combines TRBV27 with TRBJ2-3; D not certain. The V end lost 1 base, the J end lost 2 bases, and 13 bases lay between the germline ends. This CDR3 is built from 16 residues. Germline lookup yields CDR1 MNHEY and CDR2 SMNVEV (reference sequence). For the CDR3, the DNA is TGTGCCAGCAGTTTATATGCGGATAAGGTCACAGATACGCAGTATTTT. This translates into CASSLYADKVTDTQYF.

The gene calls are TRBV6-5 and TRBJ2-1; D is possibly TRBD1 (5 bases). CDR1 and CDR2 (germline): MNHEY, SVGAGI. The CDR3 covers 15 residues. V gave up 2 bases and J gave up 6 bases, with 14 bases separating them. CDR3 coding DNA: TGTGCCAGCAGTTACCACTTAGGACAACTCAATGAGCAGTTCTTC. Its translation: CASSYHLGQLNEQFF.

CDR3 coding DNA: TGCGCCAGCAGCCGTTGGGGCCTTGAGCGGGGGGGCGACACCGGGGAGCTGTTTTTT. Translated: CASSRWGLERGGDTGELFF. The chain combines TRBV4-1 with TRBJ2-2; 10 nucleotides line up with TRBD2. J lost 3 bases, V lost 4 bases, and 14 bases had no gene match. Germline V gene data show CDR1 as MGHRA and CDR2 as YSYEKL. The CDR3 sequence is 19 residues long.